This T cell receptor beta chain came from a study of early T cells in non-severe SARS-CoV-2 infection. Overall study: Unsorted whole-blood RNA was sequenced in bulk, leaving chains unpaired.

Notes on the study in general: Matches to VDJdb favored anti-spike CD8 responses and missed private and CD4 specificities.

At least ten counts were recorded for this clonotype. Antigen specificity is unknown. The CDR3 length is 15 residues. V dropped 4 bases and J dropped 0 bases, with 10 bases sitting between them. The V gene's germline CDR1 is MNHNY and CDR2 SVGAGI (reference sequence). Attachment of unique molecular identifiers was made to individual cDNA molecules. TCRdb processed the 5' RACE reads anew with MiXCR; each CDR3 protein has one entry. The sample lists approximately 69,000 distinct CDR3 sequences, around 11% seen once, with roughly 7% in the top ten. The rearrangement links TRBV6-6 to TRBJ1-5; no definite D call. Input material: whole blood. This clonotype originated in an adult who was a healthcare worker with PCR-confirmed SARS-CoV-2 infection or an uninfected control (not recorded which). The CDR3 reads CASSFPAVSNQPQHF. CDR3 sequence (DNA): TGTGCCAGCAGTTTCCCAGCCGTTAGCAATCAGCCCCAGCATTTT.